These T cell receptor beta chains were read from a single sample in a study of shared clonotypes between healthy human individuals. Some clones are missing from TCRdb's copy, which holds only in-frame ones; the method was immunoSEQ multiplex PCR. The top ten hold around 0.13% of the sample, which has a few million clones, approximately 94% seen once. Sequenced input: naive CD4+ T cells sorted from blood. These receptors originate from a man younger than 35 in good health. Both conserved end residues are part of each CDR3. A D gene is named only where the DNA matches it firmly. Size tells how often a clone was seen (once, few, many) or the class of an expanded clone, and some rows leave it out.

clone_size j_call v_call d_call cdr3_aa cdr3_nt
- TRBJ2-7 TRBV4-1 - CASSLEVGYEQYF TGCGCCAGCAGCCTAGAAGTTGGCTACGAGCAGTACTTC
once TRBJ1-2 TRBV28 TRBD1 CASSRWTGIFGYTF TGTGCCAGCAGCCGGTGGACAGGGATCTTTGGCTACACCTTC
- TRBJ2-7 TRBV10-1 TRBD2 CASSASGRPSEQYF TGCGCCAGCAGCGCTAGCGGGAGGCCGTCGGAGCAGTACTTC
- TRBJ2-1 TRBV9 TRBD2 CASSVAGLAGVEQFF TGTGCCAGCAGCGTAGCGGGACTAGCGGGGGTTGAGCAGTTCTTC
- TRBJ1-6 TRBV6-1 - CASSEVDSSPLHF TGTGCCAGCAGTGAAGTTGACAGTTCACCCCTCCACTTT
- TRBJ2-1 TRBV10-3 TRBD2 CAISPGLASDEQFF TGTGCCATCAGCCCGGGACTAGCGTCTGATGAGCAGTTCTTC
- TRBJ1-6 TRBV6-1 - CASRGGFDRSPLHF TGTGCCAGCAGGGGGGGCTTTGATAGGTCACCCCTCCACTTT
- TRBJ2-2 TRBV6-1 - CASRVQEINTGELFF TGTGCCAGCAGAGTCCAGGAGATTAACACCGGGGAGCTGTTTTTT
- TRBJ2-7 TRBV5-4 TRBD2 CASSFGLADSSYEQYF TGTGCCAGCAGCTTCGGGCTAGCGGATAGCTCCTACGAGCAGTACTTC
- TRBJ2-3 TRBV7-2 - CASSRIVDTQYF TGTGCCAGCAGCCGTATAGTGGATACGCAGTATTTT
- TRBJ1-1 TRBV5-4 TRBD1 CASSSTGGPSSDTEAFF TGTGCCAGCAGCTCGACAGGGGGCCCTTCCTCGGACACTGAAGCTTTCTTT
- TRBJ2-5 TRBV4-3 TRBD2 CASSLGTSGYQETQYF TGCGCCAGCAGCCTTGGGACTAGCGGGTACCAAGAGACCCAGTACTTC
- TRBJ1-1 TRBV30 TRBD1 CAWSPLGQVNTEAFF TGTGCCTGGAGTCCCCTGGGACAGGTGAACACTGAAGCTTTCTTT
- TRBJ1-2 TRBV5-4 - CASSLRDLRYGYTF TGTGCCAGCAGCTTAAGGGACCTCCGCTATGGCTACACCTTC
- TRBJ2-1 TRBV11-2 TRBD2 CASSLGTSGKRYNEQFF TGTGCCAGCAGCTTAGGGACTAGCGGGAAGCGCTACAATGAGCAGTTCTTC
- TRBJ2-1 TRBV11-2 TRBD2 CASSLLDRLAGNNEQFF TGTGCCAGCAGCTTATTAGACCGACTAGCGGGGAACAATGAGCAGTTCTTC
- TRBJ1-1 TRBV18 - CASSPNREVEAFF TGTGCCAGCTCACCAAACCGTGAGGTTGAAGCTTTCTTT
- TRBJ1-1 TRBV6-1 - CASSRSEPGRTEAFF TGTGCCAGCAGTCGGTCGGAACCGGGTCGCACTGAAGCTTTCTTT
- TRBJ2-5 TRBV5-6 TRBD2 CASSYVSLAAQETQYF TGTGCCAGCAGCTATGTCTCACTAGCGGCCCAAGAGACCCAGTACTTC
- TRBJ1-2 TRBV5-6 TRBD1 CASSRQGGNYGYTF TGTGCCAGCAGCCGACAGGGGGGAAACTATGGCTACACCTTC
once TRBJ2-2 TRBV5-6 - CASSPLGLGELFF TGTGCCAGCAGCCCCTTGGGGCTCGGGGAGCTGTTTTTT
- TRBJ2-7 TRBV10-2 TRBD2 CASRLRLAGDYEQYF TGCGCCAGCAGGCTTAGACTAGCGGGAGACTACGAGCAGTACTTC
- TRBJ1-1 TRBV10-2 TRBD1 CASTGTGVSRTEAFF TGCGCCAGTACCGGGACAGGGGTTTCGCGGACTGAAGCTTTCTTT
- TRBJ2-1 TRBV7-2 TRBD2 CASSLAIAGGYNEQFF TGTGCCAGCAGCTTAGCCATAGCGGGAGGCTACAATGAGCAGTTCTTC
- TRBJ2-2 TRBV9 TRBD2 CASSVAQAGSAGELFF TGTGCCAGCAGCGTAGCTCAAGCGGGGAGTGCCGGGGAGCTGTTTTTT
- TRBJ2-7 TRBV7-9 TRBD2 CASSRGLAVPYEQYF TGTGCCAGCAGCCGGGGACTAGCGGTTCCCTACGAGCAGTACTTC
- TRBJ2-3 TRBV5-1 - CASSSRGADTQYF TGCGCCAGCAGCTCCAGGGGTGCAGATACGCAGTATTTT
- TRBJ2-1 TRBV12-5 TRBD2 CASVGTSNEQFF TGTGCTAGTGTTGGGACTAGCAATGAGCAGTTCTTC
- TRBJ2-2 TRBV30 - CAWRLQGTGELFF TGTGCCTGGAGATTGCAAGGGACCGGGGAGCTGTTTTTT
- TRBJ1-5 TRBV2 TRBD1 CATSQDRGNQPQHF TGTGCCACCTCGCAAGACAGGGGGAATCAGCCCCAGCATTTT
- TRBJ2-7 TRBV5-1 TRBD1 CASSFDTRDRIREQYF TGCGCCAGCAGCTTCGACACCCGGGACAGGATAAGAGAGCAGTACTTC
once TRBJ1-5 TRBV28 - CASSPGGSGLQPQHF TGTGCCAGCAGTCCCGGCGGGTCAGGTCTGCAGCCCCAGCATTTT
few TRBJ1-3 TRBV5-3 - CANEDGANTIYF TGTGCCAACGAGGACGGGGCGAACACCATATATTTT
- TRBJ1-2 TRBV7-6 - CASSLSGIDGYTF TGTGCCAGCAGCTTATCAGGGATAGATGGCTACACCTTC
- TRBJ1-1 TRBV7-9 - CASSLGAMVEAFF TGTGCCAGCAGCTTAGGGGCAATGGTTGAAGCTTTCTTT
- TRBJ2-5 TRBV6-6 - CASSPRLTTEETQYF TGTGCCAGCAGTCCACGACTAACGACAGAAGAGACCCAGTACTTC
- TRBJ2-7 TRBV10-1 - CASSERKSGGTSSQYF TGCGCCAGCAGTGAGAGGAAGAGTGGGGGCACATCGTCGCAGTACTTC
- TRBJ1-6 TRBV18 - CASSPTDRTYNSPLHF TGTGCCAGCTCACCGACGGACAGAACCTATAATTCACCCCTCCACTTT
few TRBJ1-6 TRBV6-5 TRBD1 CASRGTDNSPLHF TGTGCCAGCAGGGGGACAGATAATTCACCCCTCCACTTT
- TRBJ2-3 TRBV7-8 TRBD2 CASSLEGLAGTDTQYF TGTGCCAGCAGCTTAGAGGGACTAGCGGGCACAGATACGCAGTATTTT
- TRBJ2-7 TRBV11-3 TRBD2 CASSRAGGEQYF TGTGCCAGCAGCCGAGCGGGAGGCGAGCAGTACTTC
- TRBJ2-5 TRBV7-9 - CASSPSRLAVKETQYF TGTGCCAGCAGCCCAAGCCGGCTAGCCGTTAAAGAGACCCAGTACTTC
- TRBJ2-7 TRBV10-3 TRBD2 CAISAGTSGVYEQYF TGTGCCATCAGTGCAGGGACTAGCGGGGTCTACGAGCAGTACTTC
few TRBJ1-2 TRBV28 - CASSPQPTASYGYTF TGTGCCAGCAGTCCCCAGCCGACAGCCAGCTATGGCTACACCTTC
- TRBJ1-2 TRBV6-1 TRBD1 CASSRDREGIF TGTGCCAGCAGTAGAGACAGGGAAGGTATCTTC
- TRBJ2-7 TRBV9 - CASSVTGGSYEQYF TGTGCCAGCAGCGTCACCGGGGGAAGCTACGAGCAGTACTTC
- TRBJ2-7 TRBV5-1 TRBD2 CASSRSGGDTYEQYF TGCGCCAGCAGCCGTAGCGGGGGGGACACCTACGAGCAGTACTTC
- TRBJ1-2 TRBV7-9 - CASSFGGGGYTF TGTGCCAGCAGCTTTGGGGGAGGTGGCTACACCTTC
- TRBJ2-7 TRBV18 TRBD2 CASSPPTSGMAPRDF TGTGCCAGCTCACCACCGACTAGCGGGATGGCGCCCCGGGACTTC
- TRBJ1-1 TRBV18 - CASSPLGPGGNTEAFF TGTGCCAGCTCACCACTAGGGCCAGGCGGAAACACTGAAGCTTTCTTT
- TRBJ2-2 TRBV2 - CASSGAGGELFF TGTGCCAGCAGTGGTGCCGGCGGGGAGCTGTTTTTT
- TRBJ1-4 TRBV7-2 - CASSLQQGLNEKLFF TGTGCCAGCAGCCTTCAACAGGGATTGAATGAAAAACTGTTTTTT
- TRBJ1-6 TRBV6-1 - CASSAISQPHF TGTGCCAGCAGTGCCATCAGCCAGCCCCACTTT
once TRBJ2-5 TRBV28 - CASSRDLTQETQYF TGTGCCAGCAGTCGGGACTTAACTCAAGAGACCCAGTACTTC
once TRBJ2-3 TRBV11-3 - CASSRGSTDTQYF TGTGCCAGCAGCCGAGGTAGCACAGATACGCAGTATTTT